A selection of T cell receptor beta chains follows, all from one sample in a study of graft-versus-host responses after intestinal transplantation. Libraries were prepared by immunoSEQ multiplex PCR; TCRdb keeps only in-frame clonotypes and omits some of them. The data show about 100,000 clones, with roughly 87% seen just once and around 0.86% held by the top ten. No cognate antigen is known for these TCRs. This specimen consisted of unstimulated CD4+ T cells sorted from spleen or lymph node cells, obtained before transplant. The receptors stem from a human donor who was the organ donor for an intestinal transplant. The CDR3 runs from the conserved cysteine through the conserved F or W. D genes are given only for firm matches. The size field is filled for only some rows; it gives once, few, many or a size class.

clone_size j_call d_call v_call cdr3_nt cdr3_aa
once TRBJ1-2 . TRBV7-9 TGTGCCAGCAGCCCCCAGGGATCCTATGGCTACACCTTC CASSPQGSYGYTF
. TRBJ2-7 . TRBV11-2 TGTGCCAGCAGCTCGGACTGGGGGAGCTCCTACGAGCAGTACTTC CASSSDWGSSYEQYF
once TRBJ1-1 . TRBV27 TGTGCCAGCTTCCCCAGGGAGTCTAACACTGAAGCTTTCTTT CASFPRESNTEAFF
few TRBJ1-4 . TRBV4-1 TGCGCCAGCAGCCAAGTAAGGACAGAAAAACTGTTTTTT CASSQVRTEKLFF
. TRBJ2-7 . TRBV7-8 TGTGCCAGCAGCTTCGTGCTGTTAGGGGAGCAGTACTTC CASSFVLLGEQYF
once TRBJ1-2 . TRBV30 TGTGCCTGGAGTGTACTCGGCTATGGCTACACCTTC CAWSVLGYGYTF
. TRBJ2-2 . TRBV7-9 TGTGCCAGCAGTTCAACGGTGGGCAGTGCGAACACCGGGGAGCTGTTTTTT CASSSTVGSANTGELFF
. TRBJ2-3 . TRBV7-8 TGTGCCAGCAGCTTAGTTCTAGGGAAGTTCACAGATACGCAGTATTTT CASSLVLGKFTDTQYF
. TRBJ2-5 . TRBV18 TGTGCCAGCTCACCCCAAGAGACCCAGTACTTC CASSPQETQYF
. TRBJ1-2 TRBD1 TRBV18 TGTGCCAGCTCCGGCCGGGACAGCCTAGACGGGGACTATGGCTACACCTTC CASSGRDSLDGDYGYTF
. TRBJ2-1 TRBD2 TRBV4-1 TGCGCCAGCAGCCAAGATGGCCGGGGGGGGCCCTCGGGCAATGAGCAGTTCTTC CASSQDGRGGPSGNEQFF
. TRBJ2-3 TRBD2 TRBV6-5 TGTGCCAGCAGTTACTCGGAAGCCCGGGGGGCAGATACGCAGTATTTT CASSYSEARGADTQYF
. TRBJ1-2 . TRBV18 TGTGCCAGCTCACCAGGGGACACCGCCCCGGGGGGCTACACCTTC CASSPGDTAPGGYTF
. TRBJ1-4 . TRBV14 TGTGCCAGCAGCCAAGTTTGGTCATACGGGGGTGAAAAACTGTTTTTT CASSQVWSYGGEKLFF
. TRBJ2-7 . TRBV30 TGTGCCTGGAGTTTGCAGGCTCTCTACGAGCAGTACTTC CAWSLQALYEQYF
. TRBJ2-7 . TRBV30 TGTGCCTGGAGTGTAGGGGTGGATACCTACGAGCAGTACTTC CAWSVGVDTYEQYF
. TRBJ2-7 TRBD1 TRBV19 TGTGCCAGTTCATTACAGGGGTTCTACGAGCAGTACTTC CASSLQGFYEQYF
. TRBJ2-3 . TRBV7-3 TGTGCCAGCAGCTTGCGAGGGACGAGCACAGATACGCAGTATTTT CASSLRGTSTDTQYF
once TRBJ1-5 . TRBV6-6 TGTGCCAGCAGTCTAATGGGTCAGCCCCAGCATTTT CASSLMGQPQHF
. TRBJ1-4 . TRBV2 TGTGCCAGCAGGACAACTGAAAAACTGTTTTTT CASRTTEKLFF
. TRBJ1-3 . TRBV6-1 TGTGCCAGCAGTGAAGCGGGCAGGGCTACTGGAAACACCATATATTTT CASSEAGRATGNTIYF
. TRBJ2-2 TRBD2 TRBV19 TGTGCCACCCAAACTCCGGGACTAGCGCCCACCGGGGAGCTGTTTTTT CATQTPGLAPTGELFF
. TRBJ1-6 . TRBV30 TGTGCCCACAGAAGAGACTTCGTAAATTCACCCCTCCACTTT CAHRRDFVNSPLHF
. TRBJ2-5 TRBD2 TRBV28 TGTGCCAGCAGTCCAGTAGCGGGGGGTGTCCAGTACTTC CASSPVAGGVQYF
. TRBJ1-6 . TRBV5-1 TGCGCCAGCAGAGGTTCGGCTAGCTCCTATAATTCACCCCTCCACTTT CASRGSASSYNSPLHF
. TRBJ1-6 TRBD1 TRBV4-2 TGTGCCAGCAGCCAAGGGGTAGGTGGGACAGATAATTCACCCCTCCACTTT CASSQGVGGTDNSPLHF
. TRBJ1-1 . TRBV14 TGTGCCAGCAGCCAAGGATCAGACCACCCAAAGGCTTTCTTT CASSQGSDHPKAFF
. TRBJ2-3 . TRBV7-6 TGTGCCAGCAGGAGGGATTCCACAGATACGCAGTATTTT CASRRDSTDTQYF
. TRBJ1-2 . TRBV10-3 TGTGCCATCAGTGAAGCAGGAAACTATGGCTACACCTTC CAISEAGNYGYTF
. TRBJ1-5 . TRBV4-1 TGCGCCAGCAGCCAAGGGGTTTTCAGAGATGAAAATCAGCCCCAGCATTTT CASSQGVFRDENQPQHF
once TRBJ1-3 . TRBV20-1 TGCAGTGCAACCACCCGGGACACCATATATTTT CSATTRDTIYF
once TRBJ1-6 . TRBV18 TGTGCCAGCTCACCCTGGCAGGGGAATTCACCCCTCCACTTT CASSPWQGNSPLHF
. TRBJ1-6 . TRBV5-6 TGTGCCAGCAGCTTGTATAAGGCCTCCTATAATTCACCCCTCCACTTT CASSLYKASYNSPLHF
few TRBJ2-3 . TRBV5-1 TGCGCCACCCGAAGCAGGGGAGACTCCACAGATACGCAGTATTTT CATRSRGDSTDTQYF
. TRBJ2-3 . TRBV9 TGTGCCAGCAGCGTAGGGAATGTGGCAGATACGCAGTATTTT CASSVGNVADTQYF
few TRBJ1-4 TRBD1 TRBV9 TGTGCCAGCAGCGTAGGGACAGGGGCAAATGAAAAACTGTTTTTT CASSVGTGANEKLFF
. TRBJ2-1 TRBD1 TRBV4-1 TGCGCCAGCAGCCCAACCCGACAGGGATTTCCTTACAATGAGCAGTTCTTC CASSPTRQGFPYNEQFF
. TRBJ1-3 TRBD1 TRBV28 TGTGCCAGCCAGACAGGGAGTACTGGAAACACCATATATTTT CASQTGSTGNTIYF
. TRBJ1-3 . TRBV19 TGTGCCAGTAGTACCCCCCGGAACTCTGGAAACACCATATATTTT CASSTPRNSGNTIYF
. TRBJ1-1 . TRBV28 TGTGCCAGCAGTTCCGGGACGGGGAAGAACACTGAAGCTTTCTTT CASSSGTGKNTEAFF
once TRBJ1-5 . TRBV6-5 TGTGCCAGCAGTGAGGTGGGAAATCAGCCCCAGCATTTT CASSEVGNQPQHF
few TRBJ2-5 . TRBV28 TGTGCCAGCAGTTTCAGGGTCCCAGAGACCCAGTACTTC CASSFRVPETQYF
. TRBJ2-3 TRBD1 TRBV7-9 TGTGCCAGCAGCTTGGGCAGGGGGCACTCAGATACGCAGTATTTT CASSLGRGHSDTQYF
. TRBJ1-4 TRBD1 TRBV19 TGTGCCAGTAGTACGGGCAAGGGACAGGGGGGTGAAAAACTGTTTTTT CASSTGKGQGGEKLFF
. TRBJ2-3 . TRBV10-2 TGCGCCAGCAGGAGAGTCACGACCACAGATACGCAGTATTTT CASRRVTTTDTQYF
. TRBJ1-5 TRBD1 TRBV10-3 TGTGCCATCAGTGAGGACTTAAGCAGGGGGCTAGCCAGTCAGCCCCAGCATTTT CAISEDLSRGLASQPQHF
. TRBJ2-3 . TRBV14 TGTGCCAGCAGCCACAGGGGATGGGGAACAACGCAGTATTTT CASSHRGWGTTQYF
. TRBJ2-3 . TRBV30 TGTGCCTGGAGTGTACCAAGGGGGAGAGATACGCAGTATTTT CAWSVPRGRDTQYF
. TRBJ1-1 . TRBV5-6 TGTGCCAGCAGCTCCTCTCGGGGCAGGACCACTGAAGCTTTCTTT CASSSSRGRTTEAFF
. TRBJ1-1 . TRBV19 TGTGCCAGTAGTATGTTCAGGGTGAACACTGAAGCTTTCTTT CASSMFRVNTEAFF
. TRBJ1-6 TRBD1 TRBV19 TGTGCCAGTAGTCCAAAGGGACAGCCGTATAATTCACCCCTCCACTTT CASSPKGQPYNSPLHF
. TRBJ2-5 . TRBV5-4 TGTGCCAGCAGCTTGGTCTCAGGCCAGGCTAGTGAGACCCAGTACTTC CASSLVSGQASETQYF
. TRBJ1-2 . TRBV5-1 TGCGCCAGCAGCGCCGATAGACCTCTGGGCTATGGCTACACCTTC CASSADRPLGYGYTF
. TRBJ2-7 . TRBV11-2 TGTGCCAGCAGCTCGCAGGGTTACGAGCAGTACTTC CASSSQGYEQYF
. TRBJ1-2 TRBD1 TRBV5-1 TGCGCCAGCAGCTTGGGATGGGACAGCTATGGCTACACCTTC CASSLGWDSYGYTF